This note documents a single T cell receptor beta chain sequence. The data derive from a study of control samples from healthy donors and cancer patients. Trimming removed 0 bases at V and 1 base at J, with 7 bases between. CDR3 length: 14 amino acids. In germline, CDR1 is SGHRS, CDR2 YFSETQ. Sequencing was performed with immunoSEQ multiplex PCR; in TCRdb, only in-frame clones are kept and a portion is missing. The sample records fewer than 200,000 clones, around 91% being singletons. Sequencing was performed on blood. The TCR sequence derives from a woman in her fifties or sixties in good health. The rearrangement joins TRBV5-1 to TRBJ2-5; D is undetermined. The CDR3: CASSLGQSQETQYF. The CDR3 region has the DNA TGCGCCAGCAGCTTGGGGCAGAGCCAAGAGACCCAGTACTTC.